The 21 T cell receptor beta chains given below trace back to one sample, sequenced in a study of Ad26.COV2.S vaccination and SARS-CoV-2 variants (dated by TCRdb to the early 2020s). This specimen's treatment or condition label, per the study, means: some 20 received Ad26.COV2.S at low or high dose, single or two shots; about 5 received placebo; per-sample allocation not given. Repertoires of vaccine and placebo recipients were sequenced from samples collected on day 63 after the first injection. Receptor amplification or capture employed the immunoSEQ multiplex PCR assay. TCRdb's version of the immuneACCESS table is confined to in-frame rearrangements and falls short of the full clone set. An unresolved V gene accounts for under half of the shortfall where checked; the remainder is of unknown origin. Present in this sample are approximately 280,000 clones, around 87% of which were seen just once. The top ten constitute less than 3.5% of the sample.

The sample consisted of peripheral blood, taken in a trial of Ad26.COV2.S vaccine versus placebo. These receptors all come from a person between 18 and 59 years old who received the Ad26.COV2.S COVID-19 vaccine or a placebo.

As concerns this clone: Other DNA sequences of this sample code for an identical CDR3. The chain combines TRBV5-1 with TRBJ1-1; D gene uncertain. Trimming pared 0 bases from V and 1 base from J, leaving 4 bases between. This CDR3 spans 13 amino acids. The germline V gene encodes CDR1 SGHRS and CDR2 YFSETQ. The CDR3 sequence is CASSLEGNTEAFF. The CDR3, as DNA: TGCGCCAGCAGCTTGGAGGGGAACACTGAAGCTTTCTTT.

This sequence joins TRBV2 and TRBJ1-1; possibly TRBD1 for D (5 bases). The CDR3 runs to 16 residues. From germline, CDR1 is SNHLY and CDR2 FYNNEI. Between the trimmed V and J ends, which lost 2 bases and 0 bases, there was a span of 13 bases. The CDR3 loop is CASSEPPWGLNTEAFF. The CDR3 nucleotides are TGTGCCAGCAGTGAACCACCCTGGGGGTTGAACACTGAAGCTTTCTTT. Using reference TRBV2 and TRBJ1-1 for the parts outside the CDR3, the full variable domain is EPEVTQTPSHQVTQMGQEVILRCVPISNHLYFYWYRQILGQKVEFLVSFYNNEISEKSEIFDDQFSVERPDGSNFTLKIRSTKLEDSAMYFCASSEPPWGLNTEAFFGQGTRLTVV.

This chain joins TRBV3-1 (or the pseudogene TRBV3-2) and TRBJ2-1; 7 bases are shared with TRBD2. This CDR3 region has 17 residues. V lost 1 base, J lost 0 bases, and 6 bases stayed unmatched. Germline V gene lookup returns CDR1 LGHDT and CDR2 YNNKEL (reference sequence). CDR3 amino acids: CASSQVLAGSSYNEQFF. In DNA form, the CDR3 reads TGTGCCAGCAGCCAAGTTTTAGCGGGCAGCTCCTACAATGAGCAGTTCTTC.

The J gene is TRBJ2-1, the V gene TRBV27, with a possible D match to TRBD2 (6 bases). Germline CDR1 reads MNHEY; CDR2 reads SMNVEV (reference sequence). The CDR3 covers 17 residues. The ends were cut back, 6 bases at V and 0 bases at J, with 18 bases in the middle. CDR3 DNA sequence: TGTGCCAGCAGGCTATACGGCGGGGATAGCTCCTACAATGAGCAGTTCTTC. Translated: CASRLYGGDSSYNEQFF.

The J gene is TRBJ1-2, the V gene TRBV19; D gene unclear. Trimming removed 5 bases at V and 13 bases at J, with 20 bases between. The CDR3 extends over 13 amino acids. Germline loops: CDR1 LNHDA, CDR2 SQIVND (reference sequence). This CDR3 reads CASSSQLLTDSTF. The CDR3 DNA is TGTGCCAGTAGTTCTCAACTCCTGACGGACTCCACCTTC.

The chain uses TRBV3-1 (or the pseudogene TRBV3-2) and TRBJ1-2, with 9 bases aligning to TRBD1. CDR3 length: 15 amino acids. CDR1 and CDR2 from the germline V gene are LGHDT and YNNKEL (reference sequence). Trimming at V came to 1 base and at J to 8 bases, leaving 8 bases not matched to a gene. The DNA of the CDR3 is TGTGCCAGCAGCCAAGTAGGGACAGGGACGGAAGGCTACACCTTC. Its translation is CASSQVGTGTEGYTF.

The V and J genes are TRBV29-1 and TRBJ1-4; D is unresolved. CDR3 length equals 13 residues. The V gene lost 1 base and the J gene lost 3 bases, with 6 bases spanning the gap. Germline V gives CDR1 SQVTM, CDR2 ANQGSEA. CDR3 residues: CSVEVVANEKLFF. The CDR3 nucleotides are TGCAGCGTTGAAGTGGTAGCTAATGAAAAACTGTTTTTT. Full variable domain (rest looked up from reference TRBV29-1 and TRBJ1-4): SAVISQKPSRDICQRGTSLTIQCQVDSQVTMMFWYRQQPGQSLTLIATANQGSEATYESGFVIDKFPISRPNLTFSTLTVSNMSPEDSSIYLCSVEVVANEKLFFGSGTQLSVL.

This chain joins TRBV4-3 and TRBJ2-7; TRBD2 matches 9 bases. Trimming at V came to 0 bases and at J to 2 bases, leaving 5 bases not matched to a gene. This CDR3 comprises 16 residues. Germline lookup yields CDR1 LGHNA and CDR2 YSLEER. The CDR3 reads CASSQDSSGGTYEQYF. The CDR3 nucleotides are TGCGCCAGCAGCCAAGATAGTAGCGGGGGCACCTACGAGCAGTACTTC.

The genes are TRBV7-3 and TRBJ2-6; D not resolved. With 5 bases removed from V and 1 base from J, the gap between germline ends came to 24 bases. The CDR3 sequence is 20 residues long. Per the germline V gene, CDR1 is SGHTA and CDR2 is FQGTGA. In DNA form, the CDR3 reads TGTGCCAGCAGCCTCTTACCGAGGCAGACCTGGGGATCTGGGGCCAACGTCCTGACTTTC. Its translation: CASSLLPRQTWGSGANVLTF.

This clone was seen more than once but under ten times. This chain connects TRBV19 to TRBJ1-5, with D possibly being TRBD1 (5 bases). CDR3 length: 15 residues. V lost 3 bases and J 1 base, leaving 10 bases between the germline ends. Germline V gene data show CDR1 as LNHDA and CDR2 as SQIVND (reference sequence). The CDR3 sequence: CASSIIGGSNQPQHF. CDR3 coding DNA: TGTGCCAGTAGTATTATTGGGGGAAGCAATCAGCCCCAGCATTTT.

V usage is TRBV10-3 and J usage is TRBJ2-1, with a weak D call TRBD1 (6 bases). CDR1 ENHRY and CDR2 SYGVKD come from the germline V gene. Trimming cost V 7 bases and J 3 bases, with 13 bases left between them. This CDR3 has 14 residues. CDR3 region: CAIKHGDIYNEQFF. The CDR3 coding sequence is TGTGCCATCAAACACGGGGACATCTACAATGAGCAGTTCTTC.

The V and J genes are TRBV4-2 and TRBJ1-4, with D tentatively TRBD1 (6 bases). The V gene's germline CDR1 is LGHNA and CDR2 YNFKEQ. V gave up 1 base and J gave up 0 bases, with 21 bases separating them. The CDR3 has 20 amino acids. Here the CDR3 reads CASSQAPDGGTTATNEKLFF. The CDR3 DNA reads as TGTGCCAGCAGCCAAGCCCCCGATGGGGGCACCACCGCAACTAATGAAAAACTGTTTTTT.

The chain uses TRBV29-1 and TRBJ2-1, with 11 bases that match TRBD2. V lost 1 base, J lost 3 bases, and 11 bases stayed unmatched. This CDR3 is 18 amino acids long. CDR1 is SQVTM, CDR2 ANQGSEA, per germline. The CDR3 loop reads CSVEGGMTSGAYYNEQFF. CDR3 sequence (DNA): TGCAGCGTTGAAGGAGGGATGACTAGCGGGGCCTACTACAATGAGCAGTTCTTC.

The chain is built from TRBV7-2 and TRBJ2-2, with D maybe TRBD1 (6 bases). V was pared by 3 bases and J by 6 bases, with 17 bases between. The CDR3 runs to 16 residues. Germline lookup yields CDR1 SGHTA and CDR2 FQGNSA. The CDR3 DNA is TGTGCCAGCAGCTTTTTTGGTGCAACAGGGTCCGGGGAGCTGTTTTTT. Its protein is CASSFFGATGSGELFF.

The chain has TRBV7-9 and TRBJ2-7; 7 nucleotides match TRBD2. Germline loops: CDR1 SEHNR, CDR2 FQNEAQ (reference sequence). The length of the CDR3 is 15 residues. V gave up 0 bases and J gave up 0 bases; unmatched junction bases: 2. The CDR3 DNA is TGTGCCAGCAGCTTAGCGGGAGGGATCTCCTACGAGCAGTACTTC. As protein: CASSLAGGISYEQYF.

A note on this clone: Other DNA sequences in this specimen translate into the identical CDR3. This chain links TRBV5-6 with TRBJ2-7; the D is unclear. Germline CDR1 is SGHDT and CDR2 is YYEEEE. This CDR3 is 11 amino acids long. V was trimmed by 0 bases and J by 6 bases, leaving 4 bases between them. The CDR3 region is CASSLGGEQYF. In DNA, the CDR3 is TGTGCCAGCAGCTTGGGGGGCGAGCAGTACTTC.

This sequence joins TRBV30 and TRBJ1-2; D uncertain. This CDR3 region has 11 residues. Germline CDR1 GTSNPN, CDR2 SVGIG (reference sequence). Trimming took off 0 bases at V and 5 bases at J, with 4 bases between the two ends. The CDR3 region has the DNA TGTGCCTGGAGTGTGAGTTATGGCTACACCTTC. This codes for CAWSVSYGYTF.

V usage is TRBV12-5 and J usage is TRBJ1-4; D gene uncertain. The V end lost 6 bases, the J end lost 5 bases, and 4 bases lay between the germline ends. The CDR3 covers 11 residues. Germline V lookup: CDR1 LGHNT, CDR2 FRNRAP. CDR3 in DNA: TGTGCTAGTGGGGGAAATGAAAAACTGTTTTTT. Amino acid sequence: CASGGNEKLFF.

The V and J genes are TRBV7-9 and TRBJ2-3, with 12 bases that match TRBD2. Germline V gene data show CDR1 as SEHNR and CDR2 as FQNEAQ (reference sequence). The CDR3 is made up of 16 amino acids. V shed 5 bases and J 3 bases; nucleotides not matched to a gene: 6. CDR3 sequence: CASSPTTSGGTDTQYF. In nucleotides, the CDR3 is TGTGCCAGCAGCCCTACCACTAGCGGGGGGACAGATACGCAGTATTTT.

The rearrangement links TRBV5-4 to TRBJ2-5; TRBD1 is a possible D gene (6 bases). The V and J ends lost 0 bases and 2 bases respectively, with 11 bases between them. Germline V lookup: CDR1 SGHNT, CDR2 YYREEE (reference sequence). The CDR3 spans 15 residues. The CDR3 nucleotides are TGTGCCAGCAGCTTGGGGGGGCCGGGACAAGAGACCCAGTACTTC. Protein product: CASSLGGPGQETQYF.

V is TRBV3-1 (or the pseudogene TRBV3-2) and J is TRBJ2-2; TRBD2 matches at 9 bases. CDR3 length equals 15 residues. The V gene end was trimmed by 0 bases and the J gene end by 7 bases; junction bases not matched to a gene: 3. Germline assignment: CDR1 LGHDT and CDR2 YNNKEL (reference sequence). The CDR3 here is CASSQEAGGGGELFF. The DNA for the CDR3 is TGTGCCAGCAGCCAAGAAGCGGGGGGTGGCGGGGAGCTGTTTTTT.